This record concerns one T cell receptor (beta chain) sequence. The antigen is unknown. Survey-level resolution applied to immunoSEQ assay v3.0. Measured with immunoSEQ multiplex PCR; TCRdb has only the in-frame clones, and not every one. The repertoire holds about 27,000 clones, with 65% to 85% as singletons. The CDR3 consists of 15 residues. Germline loops: CDR1 SGDLS, CDR2 YYNGEE. V lost 5 bases to trimming and J lost 6 bases; unmatched junction nucleotides: 11. The source of the sample is a study of long-term antiretroviral therapy in people with HIV. Study-wide findings and caveats: Post-ART, diversity grew, though it stayed under transplant donor control levels.

Here the sequenced sample was unsorted PBMCs, taken 3 years after starting antiretroviral therapy. The sequence was obtained from a man between 35 and 55 years old with HIV. The chain carries TRBV9 and TRBJ1-2; 9 bases fit TRBD1. DNA of the CDR3: TGTGCCAGCAGGCGAACAGGGGGCGATCCGCATGGCTACACCTTC. Its translation: CASRRTGGDPHGYTF.